This T cell receptor beta chain was captured by sequencing in a study of OX40 agonist ivuxolimab in advanced cancers. Across the study: Of mixed ages from 23 to 79 and averaging roughly 60 years, the group was almost 85% male. Eligibility rules accepted prior anti-PD-1, anti-PD-L1 or anti-CTLA-4 therapy, and under 45% had some.

The method was immunoSEQ multiplex PCR; TCRdb's version includes in-frame clones alone and lacks a portion of them. The data show 75,000 to 80,000 clones, with around 94% seen just once and about 20% held by the top ten. CDR3 size: 13 residues. CDR1 is MNHEY and CDR2 is SMNVEV in the germline V gene (reference sequence). Deletions cut 5 bases from V and 2 bases from J, with 9 bases between. This clonotype was sampled from an adult with an advanced solid tumor such as melanoma, head and neck, liver or kidney cancer. The chain carries TRBV27 and TRBJ1-2, with D unresolved. This sample comprised CD4+ or CD8+ T cells sorted from blood, obtained in a trial of the OX40 agonist ivuxolimab. CDR3 protein: CASSRGVNYGYTF. CDR3 nucleotide sequence: TGTGCCAGCAGTCGGGGTGTGAACTATGGCTACACCTTC.